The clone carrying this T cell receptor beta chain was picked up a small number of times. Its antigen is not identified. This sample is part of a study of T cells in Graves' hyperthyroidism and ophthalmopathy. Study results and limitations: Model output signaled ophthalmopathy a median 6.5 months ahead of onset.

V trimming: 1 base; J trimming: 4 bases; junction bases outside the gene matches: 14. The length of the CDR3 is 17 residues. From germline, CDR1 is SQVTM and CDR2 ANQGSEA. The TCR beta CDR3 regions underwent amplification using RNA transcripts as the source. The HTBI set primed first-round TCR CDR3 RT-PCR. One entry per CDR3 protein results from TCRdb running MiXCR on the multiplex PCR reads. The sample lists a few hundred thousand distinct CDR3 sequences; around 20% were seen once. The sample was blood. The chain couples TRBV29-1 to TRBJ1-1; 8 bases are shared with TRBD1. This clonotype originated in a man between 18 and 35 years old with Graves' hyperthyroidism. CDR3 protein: CSVEGVPGTGRSTEAFF. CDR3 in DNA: TGCAGCGTTGAAGGAGTACCCGGGACAGGTCGGAGCACTGAAGCTTTCTTT.